The clone carrying this TCR beta chain was counted many times. Its antigen is currently unknown. Stated time point: persistent/refractory GD, antithyroid drugs over 5 years with positive TRAb. PBMCs provided the RNA from which the TCR library was made. An endocrinology department in Xi'an, China, supplied the patients. This CDR3 contains 14 residues. The germline V gene has CDR1 MDHEN and CDR2 SYDVKM. V was pared by 7 bases and J by 1 base, with 13 bases between. CDR3-region Arm-PCR and iRepertoire HTBI primers produced the TCR beta libraries. TCRdb itself ran the multiplex PCR reads through MiXCR, one entry per CDR3 protein. This table holds a few hundred thousand distinct CDR3 sequences, roughly a fifth found once. This specimen comes from a study of regulatory T cells in long-lasting Graves disease. Study findings and constraints: There was favoring of TRBV28, TRBJ1-2 and TRBJ2-5 in persistent disease. Accuracy was possibly reduced by small sample size.

The clonotype was recovered from a female donor with Graves disease. This sequence joins TRBV28 and TRBJ2-5; D remains ambiguous. This specimen was peripheral blood mononuclear cells (PBMCs), taken when the disease was refractory, from a patient treated with antithyroid drugs. CDR3 amino acids: CASTLGDAQETQYF. In DNA form, the CDR3 reads TGTGCCAGCACCTTGGGTGACGCCCAAGAGACCCAGTACTTC.